The 15 T cell receptor beta chains below all came from one sample that was sequenced in a study of CD8 T cells in ankylosing spondylitis. TCRdb re-analysed the 5' RACE reads in MiXCR, keeping a single row per CDR3 protein. This table holds about 88,000 distinct CDR3 sequences, around 30% found once. Specimen: blood, either unsorted or a sorted T cell fraction (not recorded which). The origin of the receptors is a male donor with ankylosing spondylitis or in good health (not recorded which).

V is TRBV28 and J is TRBJ1-1; no firm D call. Trimming removed 8 bases from V and 12 bases from J, with 16 bases in between. CDR1 is MDHEN and CDR2 is SYDVKM in the germline V gene. This CDR3 has 11 residues. Written as DNA, the CDR3 is TGTGCCAGCGTGTTAGGGCAGTTAACTTTCTTT. It yields the protein CASVLGQLTFF.

V is TRBV7-8 and J is TRBJ1-5; D is unclear. The V end lost 3 bases, the J end lost 1 base, and 16 bases lay between the germline ends. The CDR3 consists of 17 residues. Per germline, CDR1 SGHVS and CDR2 FQNEAQ. The CDR3, as DNA: TGTGCCAGCAGCTTGCGGGAACCGGGCCAGAGCAATCAGCCCCAGCATTTT. Its translation is CASSLREPGQSNQPQHF. The full variable domain, with the rest looked up from reference TRBV7-8 and TRBJ1-5, is GAGVSQSPRYKVAKRGQDVALRCDPISGHVSLFWYQQALGQGPEFLTYFQNEAQLDKSGLPSDRFFAERPEGSVSTLKIQRTQQEDSAVYLCASSLREPGQSNQPQHFGDGTRLSIL.

This chain connects TRBV20-1 to TRBJ2-3; no clear D. Between the trimmed V and J ends, which lost 4 bases and 2 bases, there was a span of 4 bases. CDR1 DFQATT and CDR2 SNEGSKA come from the germline V gene (reference sequence). CDR3 length: 11 amino acids. The CDR3 DNA sequence: TGCAGTGCTATAGACACAGATACGCAGTATTTT. Amino acid sequence: CSAIDTDTQYF.

The chain joins TRBV5-1 to TRBJ2-3; perhaps TRBD1 as D (5 bases). The CDR3 extends over 14 amino acids. V lost 1 base to trimming and J lost 0 bases, with 6 bases between them. Per germline, CDR1 SGHRS and CDR2 YFSETQ. Here the CDR3 DNA reads TGCGCCAGCAGCTTGAGGGGTAGCACAGATACGCAGTATTTT. The encoded protein is CASSLRGSTDTQYF.

This clonotype has only a few counts. The chain joins TRBV5-1 to TRBJ2-2, with 7 bases aligning to TRBD1. The germline V gene has CDR1 SGHRS and CDR2 YFSETQ. The CDR3 consists of 13 residues. With V trimmed by 5 bases and J by 4 bases, 2 bases remained unmatched. CDR3 coding DNA: TGCGCCAGCAGACAGGGGAGCACCGGGGAGCTGTTTTTT. Amino acid sequence: CASRQGSTGELFF.

This rearrangement joins TRBV7-9 to TRBJ1-2; the D is unclear. The CDR3 consists of 15 residues. Trimming stripped 7 bases from V and 0 bases from J, with 15 bases between. Germline values: CDR1 SEHNR, CDR2 FQNEAQ (reference sequence). CDR3 in DNA: TGTGCCAGCACCAACATCGGGCCTGCTAACTATGGCTACACCTTC. This gives the protein CASTNIGPANYGYTF.

CDR3: CASSLSLAGVYEQFF. DNA of the CDR3: TGTGCCAGCAGTTTATCCCTAGCGGGAGTCTATGAGCAGTTCTTC. The V gene is TRBV12-3 or TRBV12-4, the J gene TRBJ2-1; TRBD2 aligns across 10 bases. Unmatched junction bases numbered 6, after V lost 2 bases and J lost 8 bases. The CDR3 has 15 residues.

This clonotype was recorded a few times. V is TRBV12-3 or TRBV12-4 and J is TRBJ2-1; 14 nucleotides line up with TRBD2. The CDR3 runs to 20 residues. V dropped 5 bases and J dropped 0; count of bases not matched to a gene: 12. The CDR3 DNA reads TGTGCCAGCAGTCAAAATCCGGGACTAGCGGGAGAGAGCTCCTACAATGAGCAGTTCTTC. Residues: CASSQNPGLAGESSYNEQFF.

This clonotype was detected a few times. J is TRBJ1-5 and V is TRBV12-3 or TRBV12-4; D not resolved. The CDR3 extends over 12 amino acids. V was shortened by 3 bases and J by 5 bases, with 5 bases between the two germline ends. The CDR3, as DNA: TGTGCCAGCAGTTTTCGGGATCAGCCCCAGCATTTT. This gives the protein CASSFRDQPQHF.

This clonotype was observed at least ten times. The chain combines TRBV5-1 with TRBJ2-7; 10 nucleotides match TRBD2. The germline CDR1 and CDR2 sequences are SGHRS and YFSETQ. Losses at the gene ends were 4 bases for V and 4 bases for J; bases not matched to a gene: 11. This CDR3 has 16 amino acids. Here the CDR3 reads CASSPSASGSVYEQYF. The CDR3 DNA follows: TGCGCCAGCAGCCCTTCGGCTAGCGGGAGCGTGTACGAGCAGTACTTC. Filled out from reference TRBV5-1 and TRBJ2-7, the complete variable domain reads KAGVTQTPRYLIKTRGQQVTLSCSPISGHRSVSWYQQTPGQGLQFLFEYFSETQRNKGNFPGRFSGRQFSNSRSEMNVSTLELGDSALYLCASSPSASGSVYEQYFGPGTRLTVT.

This clonotype came up a few times. This chain connects TRBV7-8 to TRBJ2-7; unclear D gene. Germline V gives CDR1 SGHVS, CDR2 FQNEAQ. The CDR3 is 16 residues long. Trimming pared 2 bases from V and 1 base from J, leaving 15 bases between. The CDR3 protein is CASSLSADTMSYEQYF. The CDR3 DNA follows: TGTGCCAGCAGCTTATCAGCCGACACCATGTCCTACGAGCAGTACTTC.

This clonotype came up a few times. The V and J genes are TRBV5-4 and TRBJ2-5; possibly TRBD1 or TRBD2 for D (5 bases each). Trimming pared 4 bases from V and 4 bases from J, leaving 20 bases between. CDR3 length: 16 residues. The germline V gene has CDR1 SGHNT and CDR2 YYREEE (reference sequence). The CDR3 protein is CASSPGRDGSRETQYF. The CDR3 nucleotides read TGTGCCAGCAGCCCAGGCCGGGACGGTAGTCGAGAGACCCAGTACTTC. The whole variable domain, remainder taken from reference TRBV5-4 and TRBJ2-5, is ETGVTQSPTHLIKTRGQQVTLRCSSQSGHNTVSWYQQALGQGPQFIFQYYREEENGRGNFPPRFSGLQFPNYSSELNVNALELDDSALYLCASSPGRDGSRETQYFGPGTRLLVL.

Many counts were recorded for this clonotype. J is TRBJ2-3 and V is TRBV20-1; 11 nucleotides line up with TRBD2. CDR3 length: 16 amino acids. J was trimmed by 5 bases and V by 4 bases; bases with no gene match: 11. Germline CDR1 DFQATT, CDR2 SNEGSKA (reference sequence). In DNA form, the CDR3 reads TGCAGTGCTAACCCCTTTAGCGGGAGGGTTAGAGATACGCAGTATTTT. Its protein is CSANPFSGRVRDTQYF.

The chain joins TRBV2 to TRBJ1-5; 8 positions agree with TRBD1. The CDR3 runs to 17 residues. V dropped 8 bases and J dropped 1; count of bases not matched to a gene: 13. In germline, CDR1 is SNHLY, CDR2 FYNNEI. The DNA for the CDR3 is TGTGCCAGCCGCCGCCCGTTCAGGGGGCAGAGCAATCAGCCCCAGCATTTT. Its translation is CASRRPFRGQSNQPQHF.

This clonotype was recorded a few times. The chain employs TRBV28 and TRBJ2-2; the match to TRBD2 covers 7 bases. This CDR3 spans 15 amino acids. CDR1 is MDHEN and CDR2 is SYDVKM in the germline V gene. V was pared by 3 bases and J by 7 bases, with 8 bases of the junction left unmatched. The CDR3 here is CASSFAREGIGELFF. Here the CDR3 DNA reads TGTGCCAGCAGTTTCGCCAGGGAGGGGATCGGGGAGCTGTTTTTT.